These T cell receptor beta chains were read from a single sample in a study of T-cell memory formation after mild COVID-19. A single record per CDR3 protein comes from TCRdb applying MiXCR to the 5' RACE reads. The sample consists of around 300,000 distinct CDR3 sequences, over 7% of them appearing once. The sample taken for sequencing was PBMCs or a T cell subset sorted from them (not recorded which). Source of these receptors: a man younger than 35 who had mild COVID-19 (a few samples of this study predate the infection). Cell type and time point are not known. Each CDR3 is given with its conserved first and last residue. The D gene is left open where the match is weak. Part of the rows lack a size; the others show once, few, many or a class for expanded clones.

J gene: TRBJ1-6; V gene: TRBV6-2/TRBV6-3; D gene: NA; clone size: NA; CDR3 DNA: TGTGCCAGCAGTTACGTGAGCTCCTATAATTCACCCCTCCACTTT; CDR3 protein: CASSYVSSYNSPLHF
J gene: TRBJ1-4; V gene: TRBV4-3; D gene: NA; clone size: few; CDR3 DNA: TGCGCCAGCAGCCAACGCAGGATTTCAACTAATGAAAAACTGTTTTTT; CDR3 protein: CASSQRRISTNEKLFF
J gene: TRBJ2-5; V gene: TRBV2; D gene: NA; clone size: few; CDR3 DNA: TGTGCCAGCAGTGATTTAACCGTAATGGAGACCCAGTACTTC; CDR3 protein: CASSDLTVMETQYF
J gene: TRBJ2-1; V gene: TRBV4-2; D gene: NA; clone size: NA; CDR3 DNA: TGTGCCAGCAGCCACCAGATGGGGGAGGCCTACAATGAGCAGTTCTTC; CDR3 protein: CASSHQMGEAYNEQFF
J gene: TRBJ1-1; V gene: TRBV19; D gene: NA; clone size: once; CDR3 DNA: TGTGCCAGTAGTTCTTTCCCGGGGGATCTTGAAGCTTTCTTT; CDR3 protein: CASSSFPGDLEAFF
J gene: TRBJ2-1; V gene: TRBV15; D gene: TRBD2; clone size: few; CDR3 DNA: TGTGCCACCAGCAGAGATTCACCAGCGGGGGTGGGTGAGCAGTTCTTC; CDR3 protein: CATSRDSPAGVGEQFF
J gene: TRBJ2-5; V gene: TRBV7-6; D gene: NA; clone size: many; CDR3 DNA: TGTGCCAGCAGCCCAATGCCGTACCAAGAGACCCAGTACTTC; CDR3 protein: CASSPMPYQETQYF
J gene: TRBJ2-7; V gene: TRBV11-2; D gene: TRBD2; clone size: few; CDR3 DNA: TGTGCCAGCAGCTTAGATTTATGGCGGGGGAAAACCTACGAGCAGTACTTC; CDR3 protein: CASSLDLWRGKTYEQYF
J gene: TRBJ2-1; V gene: TRBV12-3/TRBV12-4; D gene: TRBD2; clone size: few; CDR3 DNA: TGTGCCAGCAGGGAGCGGGGGGGTTACAATGAGCAGTTCTTC; CDR3 protein: CASRERGGYNEQFF
J gene: TRBJ2-5; V gene: TRBV29-1; D gene: NA; clone size: NA; CDR3 DNA: TGCAGCGTTGAAGGGGTGGAGGGGGCGCTTTTGGAGACCCAGTACTTC; CDR3 protein: CSVEGVEGALLETQYF
J gene: TRBJ2-6; V gene: TRBV6-6; D gene: NA; clone size: NA; CDR3 DNA: TGTGCCAGCAGTCCCTGGACGAGCTCTGGGGCCAACGTCCTGACTTTC; CDR3 protein: CASSPWTSSGANVLTF
J gene: TRBJ2-3; V gene: TRBV5-1; D gene: TRBD1; clone size: few; CDR3 DNA: TGCGCCAGCAGCTCCGGGACAGGGCTTTTCACAGATACGCAGTATTTT; CDR3 protein: CASSSGTGLFTDTQYF
J gene: TRBJ1-4; V gene: TRBV11-2; D gene: NA; clone size: NA; CDR3 DNA: TGTGCCAGCAGCTTAGACCCGGTGTATAATGAAAAACTGTTTTTT; CDR3 protein: CASSLDPVYNEKLFF
J gene: TRBJ1-4; V gene: TRBV20-1; D gene: NA; clone size: few; CDR3 DNA: TGCAGTGCTAGTCTGTCGGGATTGGTTGAAAAACTGTTTTTT; CDR3 protein: CSASLSGLVEKLFF
J gene: TRBJ1-2; V gene: TRBV19; D gene: TRBD1; clone size: NA; CDR3 DNA: TGTGCCAGTACTATCGGACAGGACTATGGCTACACCTTC; CDR3 protein: CASTIGQDYGYTF
J gene: TRBJ2-7; V gene: TRBV7-2; D gene: TRBD2; clone size: NA; CDR3 DNA: TGTGCCAGCAGCCACGGGGGGGCCGGGGACGAGCAGTACTTC; CDR3 protein: CASSHGGAGDEQYF
J gene: TRBJ2-3; V gene: TRBV20-1; D gene: NA; clone size: NA; CDR3 DNA: TGCAGTGCTAGCAAGGGGGATACGCAGTATTTT; CDR3 protein: CSASKGDTQYF
J gene: TRBJ1-1; V gene: TRBV5-1; D gene: NA; clone size: NA; CDR3 DNA: TGCGCCAGCAGCTTGGAGCTGGGAACCGAAGCTTTCTTT; CDR3 protein: CASSLELGTEAFF
J gene: TRBJ2-3; V gene: TRBV11-2; D gene: TRBD1; clone size: few; CDR3 DNA: TGTGCCAGCAGCTCCGACAGGGGGGGGGATACGCAGTATTTT; CDR3 protein: CASSSDRGGDTQYF
J gene: TRBJ2-5; V gene: TRBV11-2; D gene: NA; clone size: few; CDR3 DNA: TGTGCCACCGAGGGGCCGCTCGCCGAGACCCAGTACTTC; CDR3 protein: CATEGPLAETQYF
J gene: TRBJ2-1; V gene: TRBV6-1; D gene: TRBD2; clone size: NA; CDR3 DNA: TGTGCCAGCATGTGGACTAGCGGGGTGGGAAATGAGCAGTTCTTC; CDR3 protein: CASMWTSGVGNEQFF
J gene: TRBJ2-1; V gene: TRBV5-1; D gene: NA; clone size: few; CDR3 DNA: TGCGCCAGCAGCTTGGGTCATCCTTCAGGTGAGCAGTTCTTC; CDR3 protein: CASSLGHPSGEQFF
J gene: TRBJ1-2; V gene: TRBV6-5; D gene: NA; clone size: NA; CDR3 DNA: TGTGCCAGCAGTTACTCAGGTGACAGCAACTATGGCTACACCTTC; CDR3 protein: CASSYSGDSNYGYTF
J gene: TRBJ2-1; V gene: TRBV7-9; D gene: TRBD1; clone size: few; CDR3 DNA: TGTGCCAGCAGCCCGGCCGGGACAGGGGGCAATGAGCAGTTCTTC; CDR3 protein: CASSPAGTGGNEQFF
J gene: TRBJ1-2; V gene: TRBV18; D gene: TRBD1; clone size: NA; CDR3 DNA: TGTGCCAGCTCACCGGACAGGGAGGGTCGTGGCTACACCTTC; CDR3 protein: CASSPDREGRGYTF
J gene: TRBJ2-2; V gene: TRBV6-2/TRBV6-3; D gene: TRBD1; clone size: few; CDR3 DNA: TGTGCCAGCACCATGACAGGGATCCTCGGGGAGCTGTTTTTT; CDR3 protein: CASTMTGILGELFF
J gene: TRBJ1-2; V gene: TRBV11-2; D gene: NA; clone size: NA; CDR3 DNA: TGTGCCAGCAGCTTAGATCACAACCCGTATGGCTACACCTTC; CDR3 protein: CASSLDHNPYGYTF
J gene: TRBJ2-5; V gene: TRBV6-1; D gene: TRBD1; clone size: NA; CDR3 DNA: TGTGCCAGCAGGAAAGACAGGGAGCGAGAGACCCAGTACTTC; CDR3 protein: CASRKDRERETQYF
J gene: TRBJ1-1; V gene: TRBV20-1; D gene: NA; clone size: many; CDR3 DNA: TGCAGTGCTCCCCACCCCGGGGATTGGAGAGCTTTCTTT; CDR3 protein: CSAPHPGDWRAFF
J gene: TRBJ2-3; V gene: TRBV7-9; D gene: TRBD2; clone size: NA; CDR3 DNA: TGTGCCAGCAGCTCCAGAGCGGGGGGGCGGTCAGATACGCAGTATTTT; CDR3 protein: CASSSRAGGRSDTQYF
J gene: TRBJ2-2; V gene: TRBV20-1; D gene: TRBD1; clone size: NA; CDR3 DNA: TGCAGTGCTAGTTCGACAGGGGCCTACACCGGGGAGCTGTTTTTT; CDR3 protein: CSASSTGAYTGELFF
J gene: TRBJ1-2; V gene: TRBV6-2/TRBV6-3; D gene: NA; clone size: few; CDR3 DNA: TGTGCCAGCAGTCCCACCGGGCAGCTTGGCTATGGCTACACCTTC; CDR3 protein: CASSPTGQLGYGYTF
J gene: TRBJ2-3; V gene: TRBV9; D gene: NA; clone size: NA; CDR3 DNA: TGTGCCAGCAGCCCCACTAGTGTCATAAACACAGATACGCAGTATTTT; CDR3 protein: CASSPTSVINTDTQYF
J gene: TRBJ2-5; V gene: TRBV20-1; D gene: TRBD1; clone size: few; CDR3 DNA: TGCAGTGCTAGAGACGGACAGGGGATTGAGACCCAGTACTTC; CDR3 protein: CSARDGQGIETQYF
J gene: TRBJ1-2; V gene: TRBV7-9; D gene: NA; clone size: few; CDR3 DNA: TGTGCCAGCAGCATAGCAGGGCGGGGCTACACCTTC; CDR3 protein: CASSIAGRGYTF
J gene: TRBJ1-1; V gene: TRBV10-3; D gene: NA; clone size: many; CDR3 DNA: TGTGCCATCAGTGACGCGGGTTGGGAAGCTTTCTTT; CDR3 protein: CAISDAGWEAFF
J gene: TRBJ1-3; V gene: TRBV10-3; D gene: NA; clone size: NA; CDR3 DNA: TGTGCCACCCAGCGGGCAGGTAGCTCTGGAAACACCATATATTTT; CDR3 protein: CATQRAGSSGNTIYF
J gene: TRBJ2-1; V gene: TRBV25-1; D gene: NA; clone size: NA; CDR3 DNA: TGTGCCAGCAGTGATTGGGGTCTTGGGGCCTACAATGAGCAGTTCTTC; CDR3 protein: CASSDWGLGAYNEQFF
J gene: TRBJ1-6; V gene: TRBV3-1; D gene: NA; clone size: few; CDR3 DNA: TGTGCCAGCAGCCTCGGCGGGCTGCGGTCCTCACCCCTCCACTTT; CDR3 protein: CASSLGGLRSSPLHF
J gene: TRBJ1-2; V gene: TRBV4-3; D gene: NA; clone size: few; CDR3 DNA: TGCGCCAGCAGCCAAGATACGGACAGCGTATATGGCTACACCTTC; CDR3 protein: CASSQDTDSVYGYTF
J gene: TRBJ2-7; V gene: TRBV6-5; D gene: NA; clone size: few; CDR3 DNA: TGTGCCAGCAGGGCGGCACCTGGGGAGCAGTACTTC; CDR3 protein: CASRAAPGEQYF
J gene: TRBJ2-2; V gene: TRBV4-3; D gene: NA; clone size: NA; CDR3 DNA: TGCGCCAGCAGCCAAGGGGCAGGGATCACCGGGGAGCTGTTTTTT; CDR3 protein: CASSQGAGITGELFF
J gene: TRBJ2-2; V gene: TRBV4-1; D gene: TRBD2; clone size: many; CDR3 DNA: TGCGCCAGCAGCCTATACTCTAGCGGGGGGGGCACCGGGGAGCTGTTTTTT; CDR3 protein: CASSLYSSGGGTGELFF
J gene: TRBJ1-2; V gene: TRBV6-2/TRBV6-3; D gene: TRBD1; clone size: NA; CDR3 DNA: TGTGCCAGCAGGTCTCCGGACAGGGGAAACTATGGCTACACCTTC; CDR3 protein: CASRSPDRGNYGYTF
J gene: TRBJ2-7; V gene: TRBV5-1; D gene: NA; clone size: NA; CDR3 DNA: TGCGCCAGCAGTACGGATAGGGGCATCTACGAGCAGTACTTC; CDR3 protein: CASSTDRGIYEQYF
J gene: TRBJ1-5; V gene: TRBV4-3; D gene: TRBD1; clone size: NA; CDR3 DNA: TGCGCCAGCAGCCCCTTGGGGACAGGGGGCGTCAATCAGCCCCAGCATTTT; CDR3 protein: CASSPLGTGGVNQPQHF
J gene: TRBJ2-3; V gene: TRBV11-2; D gene: NA; clone size: few; CDR3 DNA: TGTGCCAGCAGTTACTCGCGGCTCACAGATACGCAGTATTTT; CDR3 protein: CASSYSRLTDTQYF
J gene: TRBJ2-5; V gene: TRBV9; D gene: NA; clone size: few; CDR3 DNA: TGTGCCAGCAGCGTAGCTTCCCAGGAGACCCAGTACTTC; CDR3 protein: CASSVASQETQYF
J gene: TRBJ1-4; V gene: TRBV12-3/TRBV12-4; D gene: TRBD1; clone size: many; CDR3 DNA: TGTGCCAGCAGCTGGATTGCCGGGACAGCTAATGAAAAACTGTTTTTT; CDR3 protein: CASSWIAGTANEKLFF
J gene: TRBJ2-2; V gene: TRBV7-8; D gene: NA; clone size: few; CDR3 DNA: TGTGCCAGCATCAGGGAAGGGGACACCGGGGAGCTGTTTTTT; CDR3 protein: CASIREGDTGELFF
J gene: TRBJ1-2; V gene: TRBV18; D gene: NA; clone size: NA; CDR3 DNA: TGTGCCAGCTCACTGGATTCTGGGGACTATGGCTACACCTTC; CDR3 protein: CASSLDSGDYGYTF
J gene: TRBJ1-6; V gene: TRBV20-1; D gene: NA; clone size: NA; CDR3 DNA: TGCAGTGCTAACAGGGATCCAAATTCACCCCTCCACTTT; CDR3 protein: CSANRDPNSPLHF
J gene: TRBJ2-3; V gene: TRBV5-8; D gene: NA; clone size: NA; CDR3 DNA: TGTGCCAGCAGCTTGGTCTATGGGCTTCCAGGAGATACGCAGTATTTT; CDR3 protein: CASSLVYGLPGDTQYF